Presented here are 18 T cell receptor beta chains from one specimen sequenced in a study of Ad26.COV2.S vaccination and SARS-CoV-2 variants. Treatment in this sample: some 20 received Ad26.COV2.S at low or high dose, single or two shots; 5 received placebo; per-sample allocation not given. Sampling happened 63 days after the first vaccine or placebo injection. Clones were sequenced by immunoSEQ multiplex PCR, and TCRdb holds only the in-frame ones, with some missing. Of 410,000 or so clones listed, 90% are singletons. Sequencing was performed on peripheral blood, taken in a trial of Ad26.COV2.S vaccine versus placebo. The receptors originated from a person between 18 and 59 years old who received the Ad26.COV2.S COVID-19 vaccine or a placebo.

CDR3 in amino acids: CASSLDTGDNQPQHF. In DNA form, the CDR3 reads TGTGCCAGCAGCTTAGATACAGGGGACAATCAGCCCCAGCATTTT. The rearrangement joins TRBV7-9 to TRBJ1-5; TRBD1 aligns across 7 bases. This CDR3 has 15 amino acids. V lost 1 base, J lost 3 bases, and 3 bases stayed unmatched. Germline V lookup: CDR1 SEHNR, CDR2 FQNEAQ (reference sequence).

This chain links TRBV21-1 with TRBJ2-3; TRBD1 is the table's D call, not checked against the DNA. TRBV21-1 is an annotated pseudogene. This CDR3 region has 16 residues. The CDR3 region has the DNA TGTGCCAGCAGCCAGCCGGGACAGGGGGCAACAGATACGCAGTATTTT. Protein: CASSQPGQGATDTQYF.

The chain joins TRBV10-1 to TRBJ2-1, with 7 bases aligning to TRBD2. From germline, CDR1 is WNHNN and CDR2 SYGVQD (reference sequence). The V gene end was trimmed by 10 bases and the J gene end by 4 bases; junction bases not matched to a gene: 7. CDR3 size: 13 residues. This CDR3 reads CANLPGGYNEQFF. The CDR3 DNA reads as TGCGCCAACCTACCGGGGGGATACAATGAGCAGTTCTTC.

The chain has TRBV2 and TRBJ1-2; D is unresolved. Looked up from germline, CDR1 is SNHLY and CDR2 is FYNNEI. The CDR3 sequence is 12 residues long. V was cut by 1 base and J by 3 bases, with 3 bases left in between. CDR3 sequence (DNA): TGTGCCAGCAGTGAAGGGCACTATGGCTACACCTTC. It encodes CASSEGHYGYTF.

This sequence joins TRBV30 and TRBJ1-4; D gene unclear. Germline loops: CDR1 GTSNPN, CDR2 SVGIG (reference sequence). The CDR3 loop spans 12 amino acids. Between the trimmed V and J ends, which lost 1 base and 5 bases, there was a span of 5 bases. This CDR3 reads CAWSEQNEKLFF. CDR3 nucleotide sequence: TGTGCCTGGAGTGAGCAGAATGAAAAACTGTTTTTT.

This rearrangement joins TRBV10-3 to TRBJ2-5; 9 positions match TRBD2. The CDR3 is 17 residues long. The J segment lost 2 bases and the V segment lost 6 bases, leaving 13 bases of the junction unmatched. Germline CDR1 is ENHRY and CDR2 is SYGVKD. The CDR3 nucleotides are TGTGCCATCAGGAAAACTGCTAGCGGGACAATACAAGAGACCCAGTACTTC. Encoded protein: CAIRKTASGTIQETQYF.

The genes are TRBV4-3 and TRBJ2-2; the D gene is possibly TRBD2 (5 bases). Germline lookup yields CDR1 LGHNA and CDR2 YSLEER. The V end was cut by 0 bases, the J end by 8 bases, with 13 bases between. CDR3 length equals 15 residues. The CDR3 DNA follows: TGCGCCAGCAGCCAAGAATTGGGGTGGAGGGGGGAGCTGTTTTTT. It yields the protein CASSQELGWRGELFF.

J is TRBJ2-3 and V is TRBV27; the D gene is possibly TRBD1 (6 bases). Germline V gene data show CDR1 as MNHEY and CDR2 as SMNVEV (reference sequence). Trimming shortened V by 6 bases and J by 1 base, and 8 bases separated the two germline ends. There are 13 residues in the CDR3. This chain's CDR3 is CASRRTGTDTQYF. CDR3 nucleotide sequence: TGTGCCAGCAGAAGGACAGGCACAGATACGCAGTATTTT.

The CDR3 DNA follows: TGTGCCAGCAGCCCCCCCGGACAGGGCCAAGAGACCCAGTACTTC. This translates into CASSPPGQGQETQYF. J is TRBJ2-5 and V is TRBV9, with 8 positions matching TRBD1. CDR3 length: 15 amino acids. V shed 4 bases, J shed 1 base, and the junction held 6 bases outside the gene matches. From germline, CDR1 is SGDLS and CDR2 YYNGEE.

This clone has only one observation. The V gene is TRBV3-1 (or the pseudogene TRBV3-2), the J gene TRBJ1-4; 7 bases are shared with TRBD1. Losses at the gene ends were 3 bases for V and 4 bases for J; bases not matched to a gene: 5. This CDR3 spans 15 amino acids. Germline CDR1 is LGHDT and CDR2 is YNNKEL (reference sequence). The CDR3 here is CASSQKGAGNEKLFF. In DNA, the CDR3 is TGTGCCAGCAGCCAGAAGGGGGCCGGTAATGAAAAACTGTTTTTT.

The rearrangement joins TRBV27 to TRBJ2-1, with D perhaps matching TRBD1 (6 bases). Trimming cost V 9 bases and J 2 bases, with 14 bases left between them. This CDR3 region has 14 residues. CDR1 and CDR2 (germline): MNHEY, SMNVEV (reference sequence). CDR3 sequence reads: CASALTGAYNEQFF. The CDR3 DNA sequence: TGTGCCAGTGCACTGACAGGAGCCTACAATGAGCAGTTCTTC.

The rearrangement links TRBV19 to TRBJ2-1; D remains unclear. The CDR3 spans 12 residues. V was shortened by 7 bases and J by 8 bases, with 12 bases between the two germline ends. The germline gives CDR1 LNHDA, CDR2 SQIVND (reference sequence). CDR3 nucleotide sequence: TGTGCCAGTAACTCTCGGTCATATGAGCAGTTCTTC. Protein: CASNSRSYEQFF.

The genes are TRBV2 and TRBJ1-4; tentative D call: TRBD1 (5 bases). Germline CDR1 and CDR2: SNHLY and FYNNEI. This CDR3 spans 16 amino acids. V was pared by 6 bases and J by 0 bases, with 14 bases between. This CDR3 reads CASSAQTDATNEKLFF. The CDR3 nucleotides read TGTGCCAGCAGCGCCCAGACAGATGCAACTAATGAAAAACTGTTTTTT. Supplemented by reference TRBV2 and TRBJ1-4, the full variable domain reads EPEVTQTPSHQVTQMGQEVILRCVPISNHLYFYWYRQILGQKVEFLVSFYNNEISEKSEIFDDQFSVERPDGSNFTLKIRSTKLEDSAMYFCASSAQTDATNEKLFFGSGTQLSVL.

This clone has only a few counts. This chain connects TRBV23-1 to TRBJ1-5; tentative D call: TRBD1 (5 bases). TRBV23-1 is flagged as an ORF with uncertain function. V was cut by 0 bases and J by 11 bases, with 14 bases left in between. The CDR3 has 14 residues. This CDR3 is CASSQSGHHRAQHF. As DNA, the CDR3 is TGCGCCAGCAGTCAATCGGGGCACCACCGGGCCCAGCATTTT.

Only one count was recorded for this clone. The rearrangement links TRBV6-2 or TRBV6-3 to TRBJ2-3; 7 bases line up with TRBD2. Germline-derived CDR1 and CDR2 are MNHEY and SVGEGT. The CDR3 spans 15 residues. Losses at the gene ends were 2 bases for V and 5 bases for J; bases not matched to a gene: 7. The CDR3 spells CASSYRAGVVDTQYF. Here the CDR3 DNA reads TGTGCCAGCAGTTACAGGGCGGGAGTGGTAGATACGCAGTATTTT.

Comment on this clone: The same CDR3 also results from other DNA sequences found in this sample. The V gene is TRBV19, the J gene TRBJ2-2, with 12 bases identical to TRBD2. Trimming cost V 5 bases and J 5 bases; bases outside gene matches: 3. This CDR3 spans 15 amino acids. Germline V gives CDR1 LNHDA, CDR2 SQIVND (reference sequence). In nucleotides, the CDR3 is TGTGCCAGTAGTCGACTAGCGGGAGATACCGGGGAGCTGTTTTTT. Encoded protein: CASSRLAGDTGELFF.

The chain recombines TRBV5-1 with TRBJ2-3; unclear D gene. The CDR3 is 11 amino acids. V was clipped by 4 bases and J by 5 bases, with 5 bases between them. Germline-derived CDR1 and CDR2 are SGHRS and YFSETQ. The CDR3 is CASSLVDTQYF. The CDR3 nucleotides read TGCGCCAGCAGCCTCGTAGATACGCAGTATTTT.

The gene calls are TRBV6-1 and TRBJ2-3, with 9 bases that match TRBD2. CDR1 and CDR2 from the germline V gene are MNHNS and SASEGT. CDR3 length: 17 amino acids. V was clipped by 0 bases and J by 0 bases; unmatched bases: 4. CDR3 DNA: TGTGCCAGCAGTGAAGCGTTGAGCGGGGGGAGCACAGATACGCAGTATTTT. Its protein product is CASSEALSGGSTDTQYF.